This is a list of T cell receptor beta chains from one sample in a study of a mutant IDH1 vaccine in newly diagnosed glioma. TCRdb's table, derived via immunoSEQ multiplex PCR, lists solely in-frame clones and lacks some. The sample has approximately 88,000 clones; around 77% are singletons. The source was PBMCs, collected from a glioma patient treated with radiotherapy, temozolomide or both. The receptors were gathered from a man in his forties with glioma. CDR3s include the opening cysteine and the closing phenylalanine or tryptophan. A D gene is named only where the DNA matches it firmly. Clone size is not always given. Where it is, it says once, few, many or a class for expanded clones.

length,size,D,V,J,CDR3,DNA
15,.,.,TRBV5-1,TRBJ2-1,CASSLFLGSYNEQFF,TGCGCCAGCAGCTTGTTCCTAGGGTCCTACAATGAGCAGTTCTTC
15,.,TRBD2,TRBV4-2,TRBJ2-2,CASSLRIAGAGELFF,TGTGCCAGCAGCTTGCGAATAGCGGGAGCCGGGGAGCTGTTTTTT
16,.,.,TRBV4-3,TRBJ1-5,CASSQDHGQGNQPQHF,TGCGCCAGCAGCCAAGATCACGGGCAAGGGAATCAGCCCCAGCATTTT
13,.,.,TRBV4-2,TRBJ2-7,CASSDAQGYEQYF,TGTGCCAGCAGCGACGCTCAGGGGTACGAGCAGTACTTC
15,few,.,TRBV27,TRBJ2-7,CASRWARDTPSEQYF,TGTGCCAGCAGGTGGGCCCGGGACACCCCTTCGGAGCAGTACTTC
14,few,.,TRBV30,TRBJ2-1,CAWSGERLYNEQFF,TGTGCCTGGAGTGGGGAGCGCCTATACAATGAGCAGTTCTTC
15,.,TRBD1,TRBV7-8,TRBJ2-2,CASSPDTGVAGELFF,TGTGCCAGCAGCCCAGATACAGGGGTCGCCGGGGAGCTGTTTTTT
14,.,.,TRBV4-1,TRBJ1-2,CASSLDGSGYGYTF,TGCGCCAGCAGCCTGGACGGGTCTGGGTATGGCTACACCTTC
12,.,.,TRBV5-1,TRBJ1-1,CASSVRDTEAFF,TGCGCCAGCAGCGTACGGGACACTGAAGCTTTCTTT
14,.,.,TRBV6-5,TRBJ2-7,CASSYGGDHYEQYF,TGTGCCAGCAGTTACGGCGGGGACCACTACGAGCAGTACTTC
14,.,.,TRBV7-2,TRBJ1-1,CASSLITLNTEAFF,TGTGCCAGCAGCTTAATAACACTGAACACTGAAGCTTTCTTT
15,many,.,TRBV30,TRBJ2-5,CAWSLEGAYQETQYF,TGTGCCTGGAGTTTGGAGGGGGCGTACCAAGAGACCCAGTACTTC
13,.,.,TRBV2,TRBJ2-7,CASSDRHPYEQYF,TGTGCCAGCAGTGACAGGCACCCCTACGAGCAGTACTTC
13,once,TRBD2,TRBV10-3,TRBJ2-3,CAIRRDYSDTQYF,TGTGCCATCAGGCGGGACTACTCAGATACGCAGTATTTT
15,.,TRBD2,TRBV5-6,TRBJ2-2,CASTGRGANTGELFF,TGTGCCAGCACAGGGAGGGGTGCGAACACCGGGGAGCTGTTTTTT
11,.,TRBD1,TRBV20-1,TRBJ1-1,CSGQGITEAFF,TGCAGTGGACAGGGGATCACTGAAGCTTTCTTT